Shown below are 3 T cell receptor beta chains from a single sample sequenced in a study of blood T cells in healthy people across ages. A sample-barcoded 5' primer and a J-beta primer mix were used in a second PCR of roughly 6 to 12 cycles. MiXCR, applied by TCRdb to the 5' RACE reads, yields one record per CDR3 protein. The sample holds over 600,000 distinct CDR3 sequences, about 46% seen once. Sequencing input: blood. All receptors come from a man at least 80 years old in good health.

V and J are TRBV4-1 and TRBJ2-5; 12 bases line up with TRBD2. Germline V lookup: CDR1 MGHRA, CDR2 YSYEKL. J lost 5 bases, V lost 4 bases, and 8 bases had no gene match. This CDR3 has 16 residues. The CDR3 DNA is TGCGCCAGCAGCCCAGTTCCGGGACTAGCGGGTGAGACCCAGTACTTC. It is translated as CASSPVPGLAGETQYF.

The CDR3 sequence is CASSDVRTSGSHEQFF. CDR3 DNA sequence: TGTGCCAGCAGCGACGTCCGGACTAGCGGGAGTCATGAGCAGTTCTTC. J is TRBJ2-1 and V is TRBV9, with 13 nucleotides matching TRBD2. V shed 3 bases and J 8 bases; nucleotides not matched to a gene: 8. The CDR3 length is 16 residues. Germline loops: CDR1 SGDLS, CDR2 YYNGEE.

CDR3 loop: CASSQPRRGAFDEQYF. In nucleotides, the CDR3 is TGTGCCAGCAGCCAACCGAGGCGGGGGGCATTCGATGAGCAGTACTTC. The chain couples TRBV3-1 to TRBJ2-7, with 8 bases lining up with TRBD2. The CDR3 runs to 16 residues. Germline lookup yields CDR1 LGHDT and CDR2 YNNKEL (reference sequence). V lost 2 bases to trimming and J lost 7 bases; unmatched junction nucleotides: 13.